The rows below give T cell receptor beta chains drawn from one sample of a study of read filtering for tumor transcriptome and immune sequencing. TCRdb used MiXCR to reprocess the reads, holding one entry per CDR3 protein. The sample holds roughly 18,000 distinct CDR3 sequences; around 20% are singletons and the top ten take under 30%. The sample taken for sequencing was a population of CD138-negative cells sorted from bone marrow. Every receptor here comes from a donor aged 40 or older with multiple myeloma. The CDR3 runs from the conserved cysteine through the conserved F or W. The D gene is left open where the match is weak. A row's size may be missing; if present it is once, few, many or a size class.

V | size | D | CDR3
TRBV3-1 | many | TRBD1 | CASSWTGLQFF
TRBV2 | few | TRBD1 | CASSEGTGDEQFF
TRBV20-1 | - | - | CSARDQGSDGYTF
TRBV29-1 | many | - | CSSRGSGMDTQYF
TRBV20-1 | many | TRBD1 | CSARYLPGQGVQRNTEAFF
TRBV29-1 | - | - | CSASQDLGDTQYF
TRBV29-1 | many | TRBD2 | CSVEDGASGYTDTQYF
TRBV15 | - | TRBD1 | CATSRDLRDRVSEQYF
TRBV28 | few | - | CASSPMGAQWDTQYF
TRBV7-2 | - | - | CASTPGLGTGNTIYF
TRBV2 | - | - | CASKRDGQETQYF
TRBV13 | few | TRBD2 | CASSLGGTRNTGELFF
TRBV7-9 | - | - | CASRGRSQETQYF
TRBV7-6 | few | TRBD2 | CASSLGTSSYNEQFF
TRBV5-1 | few | - | CASSLGRKPYGYTF
TRBV28 | many | TRBD2 | CASSLSGLAENTGELFF
TRBV28 | many | - | CASSLSGTEAFF
TRBV15 | - | - | CATSRDQARETQYF
TRBV28 | many | - | CASRLDPRGQPQHF
TRBV2 | medium-sized | - | CASKNRGRPNEQFF
TRBV11-2 | few | - | CASSLSTGYSYEQYF
TRBV20-1 | - | - | CSARGTFVDEQFF
TRBV20-1 | many | - | CSASKLELETQYF
TRBV14 | many | - | CASSQGMGLPYNEQFF
TRBV29-1 | many | - | CSVDDSQFGQFF
TRBV12-3/TRBV12-4 | medium-sized | - | CASRPGLSLGEQYF
TRBV29-1 | - | - | CSGQTGMDGYTF
TRBV5-1 | many | TRBD1 | CASSLRRQGSAVTTDTQYF
TRBV2 | few | TRBD2 | CASSEFGTSGTSGADTQYF
TRBV28 | many | - | CASSVLDPYEQYF
TRBV7-3 | many | - | CASSTFQNNEQFF
TRBV5-8 | - | - | CASSRRTPWSEQFF
TRBV7-2 | few | - | CASSLGYTQYF